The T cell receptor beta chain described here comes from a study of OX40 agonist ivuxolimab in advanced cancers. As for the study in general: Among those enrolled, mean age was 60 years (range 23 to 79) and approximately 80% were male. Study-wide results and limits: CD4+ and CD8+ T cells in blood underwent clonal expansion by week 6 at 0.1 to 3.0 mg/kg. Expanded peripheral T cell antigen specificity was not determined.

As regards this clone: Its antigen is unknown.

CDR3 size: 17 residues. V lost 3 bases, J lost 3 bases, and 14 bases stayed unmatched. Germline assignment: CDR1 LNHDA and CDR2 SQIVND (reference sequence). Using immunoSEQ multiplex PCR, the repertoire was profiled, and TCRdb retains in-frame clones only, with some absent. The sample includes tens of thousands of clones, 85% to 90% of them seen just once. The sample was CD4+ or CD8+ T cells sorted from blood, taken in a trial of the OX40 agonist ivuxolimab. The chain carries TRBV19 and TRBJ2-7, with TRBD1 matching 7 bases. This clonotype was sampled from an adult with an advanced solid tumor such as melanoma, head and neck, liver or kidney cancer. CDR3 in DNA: TGTGCCAGTAGTATGGGCCCCCCCGGGACAGAAGACTACGAGCAGTACTTC. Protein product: CASSMGPPGTEDYEQYF. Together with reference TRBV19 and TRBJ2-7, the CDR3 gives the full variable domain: DGGITQSPKYLFRKEGQNVTLSCEQNLNHDAMYWYRQDPGQGLRLIYYSQIVNDFQKGDIAEGYSVSREKKESFPLTVTSAQKNPTAFYLCASSMGPPGTEDYEQYFGPGTRLTVT.